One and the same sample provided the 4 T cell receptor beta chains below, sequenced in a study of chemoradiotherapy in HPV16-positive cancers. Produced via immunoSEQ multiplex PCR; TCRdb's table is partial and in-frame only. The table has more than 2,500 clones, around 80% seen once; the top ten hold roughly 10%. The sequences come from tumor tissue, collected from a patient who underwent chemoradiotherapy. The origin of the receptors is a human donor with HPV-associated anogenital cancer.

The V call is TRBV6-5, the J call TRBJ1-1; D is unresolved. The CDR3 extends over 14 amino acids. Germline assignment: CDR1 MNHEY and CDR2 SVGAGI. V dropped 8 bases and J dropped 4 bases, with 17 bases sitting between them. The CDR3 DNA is TGTGCCAGCGGAAAGAATCTCCCCTTCACTGAAGCTTTCTTT. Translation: CASGKNLPFTEAFF.

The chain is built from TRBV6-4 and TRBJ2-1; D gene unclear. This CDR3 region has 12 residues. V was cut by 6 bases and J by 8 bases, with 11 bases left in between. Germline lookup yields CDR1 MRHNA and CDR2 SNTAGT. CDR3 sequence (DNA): TGTGCCAGCAGGGGCAGTGGGGATGAGCAGTTCTTC. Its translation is CASRGSGDEQFF.

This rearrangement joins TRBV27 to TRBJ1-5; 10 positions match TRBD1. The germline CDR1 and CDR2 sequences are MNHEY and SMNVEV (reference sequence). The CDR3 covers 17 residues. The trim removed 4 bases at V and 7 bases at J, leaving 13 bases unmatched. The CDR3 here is CASSSDPGQGRRQPQHF. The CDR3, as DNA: TGTGCCAGCAGTTCCGATCCGGGACAGGGGCGGCGACAGCCCCAGCATTTT.

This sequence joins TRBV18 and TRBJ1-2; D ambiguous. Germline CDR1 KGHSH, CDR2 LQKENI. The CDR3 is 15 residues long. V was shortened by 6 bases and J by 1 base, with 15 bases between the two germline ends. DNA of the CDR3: TGTGCCAGCTCCCTCGGACGGAAGTATAACTATGGCTACACCTTC. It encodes CASSLGRKYNYGYTF.